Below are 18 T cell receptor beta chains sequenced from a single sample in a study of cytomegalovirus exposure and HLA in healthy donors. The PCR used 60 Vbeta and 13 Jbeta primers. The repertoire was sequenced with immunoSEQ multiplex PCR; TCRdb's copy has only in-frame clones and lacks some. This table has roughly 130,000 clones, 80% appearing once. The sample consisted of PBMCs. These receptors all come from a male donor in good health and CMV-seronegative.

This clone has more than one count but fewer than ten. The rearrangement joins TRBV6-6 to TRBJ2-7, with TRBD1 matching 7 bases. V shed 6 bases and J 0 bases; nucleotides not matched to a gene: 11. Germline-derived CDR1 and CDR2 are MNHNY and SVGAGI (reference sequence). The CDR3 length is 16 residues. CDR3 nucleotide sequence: TGTGCCAGCAGGTTAAGACAGGGACCTAGCTCCTACGAGCAGTACTTC. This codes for CASRLRQGPSSYEQYF.

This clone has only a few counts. The CDR3 sequence is CASSVVWGHNEQFF. DNA of the CDR3: TGTGCCAGCAGCGTAGTTTGGGGCCACAATGAGCAGTTCTTC. The chain uses TRBV9 and TRBJ2-1; D is possibly TRBD1 (5 bases). V lost 0 bases and J 5 bases, leaving 9 bases between the germline ends. Per germline, CDR1 SGDLS and CDR2 YYNGEE. The CDR3 loop spans 14 amino acids.

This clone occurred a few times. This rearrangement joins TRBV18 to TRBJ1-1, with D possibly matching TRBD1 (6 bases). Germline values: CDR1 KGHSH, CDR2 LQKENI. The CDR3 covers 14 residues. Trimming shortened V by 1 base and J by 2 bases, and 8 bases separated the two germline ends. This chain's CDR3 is CASSPLDSNTEAFF. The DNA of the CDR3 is TGTGCCAGCTCACCACTGGACAGTAACACTGAAGCTTTCTTT.

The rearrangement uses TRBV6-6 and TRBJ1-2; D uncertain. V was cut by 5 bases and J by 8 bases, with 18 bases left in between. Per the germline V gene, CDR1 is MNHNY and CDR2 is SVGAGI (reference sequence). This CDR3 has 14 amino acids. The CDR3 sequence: CASSPTGPAGGYTF. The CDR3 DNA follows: TGTGCCAGCAGTCCTACTGGGCCCGCGGGGGGCTACACCTTC.

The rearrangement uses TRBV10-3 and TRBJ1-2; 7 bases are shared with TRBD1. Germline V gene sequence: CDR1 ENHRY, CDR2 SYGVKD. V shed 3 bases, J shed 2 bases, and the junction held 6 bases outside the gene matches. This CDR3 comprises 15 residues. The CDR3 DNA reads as TGTGCCATCAGTGACCGGACAGGCGACAACTATGGCTACACCTTC. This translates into CAISDRTGDNYGYTF.

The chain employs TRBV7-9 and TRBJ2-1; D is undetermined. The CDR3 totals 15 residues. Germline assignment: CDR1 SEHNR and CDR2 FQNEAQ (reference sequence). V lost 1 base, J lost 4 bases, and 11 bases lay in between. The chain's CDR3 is CASSLGLGVYNEQFF. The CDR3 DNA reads TGTGCCAGCAGCTTAGGGCTAGGTGTTTACAATGAGCAGTTCTTC.

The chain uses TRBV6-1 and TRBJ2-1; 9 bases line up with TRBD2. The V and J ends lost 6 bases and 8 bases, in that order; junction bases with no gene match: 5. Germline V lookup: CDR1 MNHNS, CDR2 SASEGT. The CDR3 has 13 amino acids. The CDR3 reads CASRRGLADEQFF. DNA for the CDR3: TGTGCCAGCAGGAGGGGACTAGCCGATGAGCAGTTCTTC.

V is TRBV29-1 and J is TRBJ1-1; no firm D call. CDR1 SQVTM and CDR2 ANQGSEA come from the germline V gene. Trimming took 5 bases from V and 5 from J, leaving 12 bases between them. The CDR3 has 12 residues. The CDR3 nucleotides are TGCAGCGTTCACCCCTCGGGGACTGAAGCTTTCTTT. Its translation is CSVHPSGTEAFF.

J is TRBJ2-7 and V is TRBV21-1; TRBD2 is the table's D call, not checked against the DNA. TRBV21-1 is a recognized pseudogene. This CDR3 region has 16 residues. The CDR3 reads CASSLKGGDTSYEQYF. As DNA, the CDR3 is TGTGCCAGCAGCCTAAAAGGGGGGGACACCTCCTACGAGCAGTACTTC.

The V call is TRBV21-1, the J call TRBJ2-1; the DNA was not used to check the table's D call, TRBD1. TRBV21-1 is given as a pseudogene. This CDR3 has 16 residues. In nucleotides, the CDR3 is TGTGCCAGCAGCATTCCACAGGTCCTGACCTACAATGAGCAGTTCTTC. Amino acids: CASSIPQVLTYNEQFF.

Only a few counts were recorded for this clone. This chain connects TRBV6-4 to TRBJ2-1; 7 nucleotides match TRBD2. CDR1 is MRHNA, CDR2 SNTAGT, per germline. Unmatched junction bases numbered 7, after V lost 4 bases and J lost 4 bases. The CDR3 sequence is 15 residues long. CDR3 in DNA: TGTGCCAGCAGTGGTGGGAGGGCCGAGTACAATGAGCAGTTCTTC. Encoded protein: CASSGGRAEYNEQFF.

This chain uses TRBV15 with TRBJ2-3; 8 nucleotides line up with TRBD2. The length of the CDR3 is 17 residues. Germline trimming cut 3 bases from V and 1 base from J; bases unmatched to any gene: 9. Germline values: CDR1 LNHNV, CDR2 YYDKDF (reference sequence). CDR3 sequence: CATSSGVPAGGTDTQYF. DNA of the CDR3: TGTGCCACCAGCAGTGGGGTCCCAGCGGGGGGCACAGATACGCAGTATTTT. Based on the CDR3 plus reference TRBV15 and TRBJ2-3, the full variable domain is DAMVIQNPRYQVTQFGKPVTLSCSQTLNHNVMYWYQQKSSQAPKLLFHYYDKDFNNEADTPDNFQSRRPNTSFCFLDIRSPGLGDTAMYLCATSSGVPAGGTDTQYFGPGTRLTVL.

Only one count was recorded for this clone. DNA of the CDR3: TGTGCCAGCAGCCAAGGGGGGGGTATCTTCTACGAGCAGTACTTC. Translating gives CASSQGGGIFYEQYF. This chain connects TRBV4-2 to TRBJ2-7; 7 bases match TRBD2. V lost 1 base and J lost 3; bases outside the gene matches: 6. Germline V CDR1 and CDR2: LGHNA, YNFKEQ. This CDR3 is 15 amino acids long.

This chain's CDR3 is CASSARDRAEEQYF. In nucleotides, the CDR3 is TGTGCCAGCAGCGCAAGAGACAGGGCTGAGGAGCAGTACTTC. The genes are TRBV9 and TRBJ2-7, with 7 bases that match TRBD1. Trimming took 3 bases from V and 7 from J; bases not matched to a gene: 10. This CDR3 has 14 residues. Germline V gene data show CDR1 as SGDLS and CDR2 as YYNGEE.

The CDR3 DNA follows: TGCGCCAGCAGCCCTACCCCTTCTCCCTACAATGAGCAGTTCTTC. Translating it yields CASSPTPSPYNEQFF. The chain uses TRBV5-1 and TRBJ2-1; D is undetermined. Per the germline V gene, CDR1 is SGHRS and CDR2 is YFSETQ. Trimming took off 4 bases at V and 2 bases at J, with 13 bases between the two ends. The CDR3 is 15 amino acids.

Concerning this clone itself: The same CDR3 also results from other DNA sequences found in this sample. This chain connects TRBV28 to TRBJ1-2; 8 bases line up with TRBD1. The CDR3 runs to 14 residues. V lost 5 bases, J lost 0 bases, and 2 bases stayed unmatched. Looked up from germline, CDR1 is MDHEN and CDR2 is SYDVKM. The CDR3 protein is CASSPGGSNYGYTF. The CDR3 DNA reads TGTGCCAGCAGTCCAGGGGGCTCTAACTATGGCTACACCTTC.

The CDR3 coding sequence is TGCGCCAGCAGCCAGGAGGGACGGAGGCAAGAGACCCAGTACTTC. Protein: CASSQEGRRQETQYF. The rearrangement uses TRBV4-1 and TRBJ2-5; a weak D match, TRBD2 (6 bases). CDR3 length equals 15 residues. CDR1 and CDR2 from the germline V gene are MGHRA and YSYEKL. Deletions cut 3 bases from V and 2 bases from J, with 13 bases between.

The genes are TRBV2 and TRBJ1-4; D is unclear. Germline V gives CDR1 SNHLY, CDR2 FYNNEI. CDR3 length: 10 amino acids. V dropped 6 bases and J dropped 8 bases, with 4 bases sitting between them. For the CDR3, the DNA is TGTGCCAGCAGGGGCGAAAAACTGTTTTTT. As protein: CASRGEKLFF. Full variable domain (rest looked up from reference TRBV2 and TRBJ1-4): EPEVTQTPSHQVTQMGQEVILRCVPISNHLYFYWYRQILGQKVEFLVSFYNNEISEKSEIFDDQFSVERPDGSNFTLKIRSTKLEDSAMYFCASRGEKLFFGSGTQLSVL.